This T cell receptor beta chain was identified during a study of blood T cell repertoires in COVID-19. As for the study in general: The origin of the acute and convalescent COVID-19 samples was the United States, Italy and Spain. T cells, B-cell-depleted T cells, or PBMCs supplied cDNA or gDNA.

The V gene lost 4 bases and the J gene lost 6 bases, with 13 bases spanning the gap. The CDR3 contains 13 residues. The V gene's germline CDR1 is SGHNT and CDR2 YYREEE (reference sequence). Per the original data handling: Amplification of reference gene primers was used by the study to estimate nucleated cell counts. This table comes from immunoSEQ multiplex PCR, and its TCRdb copy is limited to in-frame clones, with some not included. That table supplies the V and J calls and clone size; D and trimming were determined from the DNA. The data contain 70,000 to 85,000 clones, about 90% of them singletons.

This rearrangement joins TRBV5-4 to TRBJ1-2, with D perhaps matching TRBD1 (6 bases). This TCR was sampled from a woman between 45 and 60 years old with active or convalescent COVID-19. The sequenced sample was peripheral blood. This chain's CDR3 is CASSLRGLDGYTF. CDR3 bases: TGTGCCAGCAGCCTCAGGGGATTGGATGGCTACACCTTC.